Below, 27 T cell receptor beta chains from the same sample are listed, as sequenced in a study of blood T cell repertoires in COVID-19. The protocol was immunoSEQ multiplex PCR, while the TCRdb copy is restricted to in-frame clones and leaves out a portion. Of around 120,000 clones detected, 65% to 85% appear once; the ten largest clones hold approximately 2%. What was sequenced was peripheral blood. The receptors stem from a man in his 70s with acute or convalescent COVID-19.

This chain joins TRBV19 and TRBJ1-2; tentatively, D is TRBD1 (6 bases). Germline CDR1 is LNHDA and CDR2 is SQIVND (reference sequence). Trimming pared 3 bases from V and 0 bases from J, leaving 8 bases between. CDR3 length: 14 amino acids. The CDR3 protein is CASSIRTANYGYTF. The CDR3 DNA follows: TGTGCCAGTAGTATTCGGACAGCTAACTATGGCTACACCTTC.

The rearrangement joins TRBV7-2 to TRBJ1-2; 7 bases agree with TRBD1. The V segment lost 6 bases and the J segment 4 bases; nucleotides outside the gene matches: 11. CDR1 is SGHTA, CDR2 FQGNSA, per germline. This CDR3 is 15 amino acids long. CDR3 nucleotide sequence: TGTGCCAGCAGATCACCCCGGGACAGCCGCTATGGCTACACCTTC. Its translation: CASRSPRDSRYGYTF.

The chain has TRBV5-5 and TRBJ1-1; a possible D gene is TRBD1 (6 bases). Germline values: CDR1 SGHKS, CDR2 YYEKEE (reference sequence). Trimming removed 3 bases from V and 1 base from J, with 7 bases in between. The CDR3 has 13 residues. The CDR3 loop is CASSWGQNTEAFF. DNA for the CDR3: TGTGCCAGCAGCTGGGGACAGAACACTGAAGCTTTCTTT.

This sequence joins TRBV11-2 and TRBJ2-1; TRBD1 agrees at 9 bases. Germline-derived CDR1 and CDR2 are SGHAT and FQNNGV. The CDR3 covers 18 residues. V lost 3 bases, J lost 6 bases, and 15 bases stayed unmatched. Written as DNA, the CDR3 is TGTGCCAGCAGCTTCCCGGACAGGGGCACGATCGTACGCAATGAGCAGTTCTTC. This encodes CASSFPDRGTIVRNEQFF.

The chain links TRBV24-1 to TRBJ1-2, with 10 bases aligning to TRBD1. Germline loops: CDR1 KGHDR, CDR2 SFDVKD. J lost 6 bases, V lost 9 bases, and 9 bases had no gene match. The CDR3 is made up of 14 amino acids. CDR3 residues: CATGGQGDSNGYTF. DNA of the CDR3: TGTGCCACCGGAGGACAGGGGGATTCCAATGGCTACACCTTC.

Concerning this clone itself: Other DNA sequences within the sample encode an identical CDR3. The chain carries TRBV2 and TRBJ2-7; D call uncertain. The CDR3 spans 12 residues. CDR1 is SNHLY, CDR2 FYNNEI, per germline. Trimming took 6 bases from V and 1 from J, leaving 7 bases between them. In DNA, the CDR3 is TGTGCCAGCAGCGGAGATTCCTACGAGCAGTACTTC. Translating gives CASSGDSYEQYF.

The chain couples TRBV5-4 to TRBJ2-3; D call uncertain. Deletions cut 2 bases from V and 3 bases from J, with 7 bases between. The CDR3 covers 13 residues. Germline CDR1 SGHNT, CDR2 YYREEE (reference sequence). The CDR3 reads CASSFGRTDTQYF. As DNA, the CDR3 is TGTGCCAGCAGCTTTGGCAGAACAGATACGCAGTATTTT.

The J gene is TRBJ1-2, the V gene TRBV5-1; D perhaps matches TRBD1 (6 bases). The CDR3 spans 14 residues. Per the germline V gene, CDR1 is SGHRS and CDR2 is YFSETQ. V lost 3 bases and J 4 bases, leaving 13 bases between the germline ends. The CDR3: CASSSTGFGYGYTF. In DNA, the CDR3 is TGCGCCAGCAGCTCCACAGGGTTCGGCTATGGCTACACCTTC.

The chain joins TRBV28 to TRBJ2-7; no firm D call. Germline V CDR1 and CDR2: MDHEN, SYDVKM. The CDR3 sequence is 16 residues long. V lost 3 bases, J lost 7 bases, and 22 bases lay in between. CDR3 in amino acids: CASSFDTSVRSQEQYF. In DNA, the CDR3 is TGTGCCAGCAGTTTCGACACGTCGGTCAGATCGCAAGAGCAGTACTTC.

The chain combines TRBV2 with TRBJ2-7; 10 nucleotides agree with TRBD2. CDR1 and CDR2 (germline): SNHLY, FYNNEI. This CDR3 comprises 15 residues. Trimming took 8 bases from V and 6 from J; bases not matched to a gene: 13. The CDR3 DNA reads as TGTGCCAGCCGGAGGGCTAGCGGGGGATCCGGCGAGCAGTACTTC. It is translated as CASRRASGGSGEQYF.

The chain is built from TRBV5-3 and TRBJ1-2, with 9 bases identical to TRBD1. TRBV5-3 has ORF status, its function being uncertain. The CDR3 covers 18 residues. V gave up 4 bases and J gave up 4 bases; unmatched junction bases: 17. CDR3 protein: CARSPMSGQGNSSYGYTF. Here the CDR3 DNA reads TGTGCCAGAAGCCCAATGTCGGGACAGGGTAATTCTAGCTATGGCTACACCTTC.

Here the CDR3 reads CASSYSEYRANTEAFF. The CDR3 DNA is TGTGCCAGCAGTTACTCGGAATACAGGGCCAACACTGAAGCTTTCTTT. The chain employs TRBV6-5 and TRBJ1-1; possible D gene TRBD1, 6 bases. V lost 0 bases and J 2 bases, leaving 13 bases between the germline ends. Germline CDR1 and CDR2: MNHEY and SVGAGI. The CDR3 is 16 amino acids.

This clone appeared once. The chain has TRBV3-1 (or the pseudogene TRBV3-2) and TRBJ2-2; a weak D match, TRBD1 (6 bases). V lost 6 bases and J lost 5, with 13 bases in between. CDR1 LGHDT and CDR2 YNNKEL come from the germline V gene (reference sequence). This CDR3 contains 14 residues. CDR3 loop: CASRVQGATGELFF. CDR3 sequence (DNA): TGTGCCAGCAGGGTACAGGGCGCAACCGGGGAGCTGTTTTTT.

CDR3 residues: CASSKSGENTGELFF. The CDR3 DNA is TGTGCCAGCAGCAAAAGCGGGGAAAACACCGGGGAGCTGTTTTTT. The chain carries TRBV9 and TRBJ2-2; 7 bases map to TRBD2. Unmatched junction bases numbered 5, after V lost 4 bases and J lost 2 bases. This CDR3 has 15 residues. The germline V gene has CDR1 SGDLS and CDR2 YYNGEE.

This rearrangement joins TRBV11-2 to TRBJ2-1, with TRBD2 matching over 7 bases. This CDR3 spans 15 amino acids. CDR1 is SGHAT and CDR2 is FQNNGV in the germline V gene. The V and J ends lost 2 bases and 0 bases, in that order; junction bases with no gene match: 1. CDR3 sequence reads: CASSLSGVSYNEQFF. The CDR3 DNA is TGTGCCAGCAGCTTAAGCGGGGTCTCCTACAATGAGCAGTTCTTC.

About this clone: Germline and junction disagree at one end, which may indicate a read error. This chain links TRBV5-6 with TRBJ2-5, with 7 positions matching TRBD2. Germline V gene sequence: CDR1 SGHDT, CDR2 YYEEEE. The CDR3 contains 11 residues. Here the CDR3 DNA reads TGTGCCAGCAGCCTCGGGGGGACCCTGCACTTC. This codes for CASSLGGTLHF.

This clone was counted a single time. The gene calls are TRBV2 and TRBJ2-7, with TRBD2 as a possible D gene (5 bases). Deletions cut 5 bases from V and 6 bases from J, with 11 bases between. CDR3 length: 12 amino acids. Germline V gives CDR1 SNHLY, CDR2 FYNNEI. CDR3: CASSISGSEQYF. The CDR3 region has the DNA TGTGCCAGCAGTATCAGTGGGAGCGAGCAGTACTTC.

The V call is TRBV6-1, the J call TRBJ2-3, with D possibly being TRBD2 (5 bases). Trimming pared 3 bases from V and 1 base from J, leaving 14 bases between. The CDR3 spans 16 residues. The germline CDR1 and CDR2 sequences are MNHNS and SASEGT. CDR3 sequence: CASSELSGMGTDTQYF. CDR3 nucleotide sequence: TGTGCCAGCAGTGAGTTGTCGGGGATGGGCACAGATACGCAGTATTTT.

The chain joins TRBV5-1 to TRBJ2-6, with no clear D. Trimming stripped 7 bases from V and 7 bases from J, with 12 bases between. Germline values: CDR1 SGHRS, CDR2 YFSETQ. The CDR3 contains 13 residues. CDR3 coding DNA: TGCGCCAGCGTTCAAGACTCTGCCAACGTCCTGACTTTC. It is translated as CASVQDSANVLTF.

The genes are TRBV24-1 and TRBJ2-1, with 7 bases that match TRBD1. Germline V CDR1 and CDR2: KGHDR, SFDVKD. Germline trimming cut 4 bases from V and 8 bases from J; bases unmatched to any gene: 13. This CDR3 is built from 16 residues. CDR3 DNA: TGTGCCACCAGTGACTCCGACAGGGCTGACCGGGATGAGCAGTTCTTC. Protein sequence: CATSDSDRADRDEQFF.

V gene TRBV27 combines with J gene TRBJ2-5; 13 positions agree with TRBD2. The CDR3 consists of 18 residues. The J segment lost 3 bases and the V segment lost 5 bases, leaving 12 bases of the junction unmatched. Germline CDR1 MNHEY, CDR2 SMNVEV (reference sequence). This chain's CDR3 is CASSKGRTSGGYKETQYF. The CDR3, as DNA: TGTGCCAGCAGTAAGGGGCGGACTAGCGGGGGTTATAAAGAGACCCAGTACTTC.

The chain uses TRBV7-2 and TRBJ1-4; weak D call: TRBD1 (5 bases). The CDR3 totals 14 residues. V was cut by 1 base and J by 10 bases, with 13 bases left in between. CDR1 SGHTA and CDR2 FQGNSA come from the germline V gene. The CDR3 reads CASSLGSAGAKLFF. Written as DNA, the CDR3 is TGTGCCAGCAGCTTAGGGTCCGCTGGGGCAAAACTGTTTTTT.

This chain uses TRBV10-1 with TRBJ2-5, with a tentative D call TRBD1 (5 bases). The V gene's germline CDR1 is WNHNN and CDR2 SYGVQD (reference sequence). This CDR3 has 12 amino acids. V lost 8 bases to trimming and J lost 2 bases, with 9 bases between them. CDR3 sequence reads: CASSGHQETQYF. DNA for the CDR3: TGCGCCAGCTCTGGACATCAAGAGACCCAGTACTTC.

This clone was found a few times. The CDR3 sequence: CASRGTGATEAFF. DNA for the CDR3: TGTGCCAGCAGGGGGACAGGGGCGACTGAAGCTTTCTTT. The chain combines TRBV2 with TRBJ1-1; 10 bases are a match to TRBD1. CDR3 length: 13 residues. Germline assignment: CDR1 SNHLY and CDR2 FYNNEI. Trimming removed 6 bases from V and 5 bases from J; junction bases left unmatched: 3.

V is TRBV2 and J is TRBJ1-1; D is unresolved. With 6 bases removed from V and 0 bases from J, the gap between germline ends came to 11 bases. Per germline, CDR1 SNHLY and CDR2 FYNNEI. CDR3 length: 14 amino acids. The CDR3 nucleotides read TGTGCCAGCAGGGCAGTGATCATGAACACTGAAGCTTTCTTT. This translates into CASRAVIMNTEAFF.

This rearrangement joins TRBV30 to TRBJ2-5; no reliable D call. Trimming pared 0 bases from V and 0 bases from J, leaving 11 bases between. CDR3 size: 15 residues. Germline V gives CDR1 GTSNPN, CDR2 SVGIG (reference sequence). For the CDR3, the DNA is TGTGCCTGGAGTGTCTTCCTAAAAGACCAAGAGACCCAGTACTTC. Protein product: CAWSVFLKDQETQYF.

The chain employs TRBV3-1 (or the pseudogene TRBV3-2) and TRBJ2-7; the D gene is possibly TRBD1 (6 bases). Between the trimmed V and J ends, which lost 1 base and 2 bases, there was a span of 9 bases. The CDR3 loop spans 14 amino acids. From germline, CDR1 is LGHDT and CDR2 YNNKEL (reference sequence). The CDR3 DNA follows: TGTGCCAGCAGCCAAGTCAGGGGTGCCTACGAGCAGTACTTC. It yields the protein CASSQVRGAYEQYF.